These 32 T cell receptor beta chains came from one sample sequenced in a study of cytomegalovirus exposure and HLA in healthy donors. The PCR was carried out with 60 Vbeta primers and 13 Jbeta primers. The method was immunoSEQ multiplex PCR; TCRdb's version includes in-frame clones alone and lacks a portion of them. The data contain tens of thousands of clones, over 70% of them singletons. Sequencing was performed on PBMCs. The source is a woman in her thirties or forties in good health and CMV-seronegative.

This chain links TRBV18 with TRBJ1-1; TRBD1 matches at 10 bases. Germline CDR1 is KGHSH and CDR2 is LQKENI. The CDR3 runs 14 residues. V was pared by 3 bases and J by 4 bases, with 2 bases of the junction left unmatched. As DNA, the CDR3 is TGTGCCAGCTCACCTAGGACAGGGGGCACTGAAGCTTTCTTT. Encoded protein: CASSPRTGGTEAFF.

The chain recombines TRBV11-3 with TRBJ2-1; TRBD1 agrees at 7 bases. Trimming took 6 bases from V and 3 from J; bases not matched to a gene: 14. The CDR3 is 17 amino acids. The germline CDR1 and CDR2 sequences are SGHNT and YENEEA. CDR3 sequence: CASSYPPPGQYYNEQFF. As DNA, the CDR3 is TGTGCCAGCAGTTACCCGCCGCCGGGACAGTACTACAATGAGCAGTTCTTC. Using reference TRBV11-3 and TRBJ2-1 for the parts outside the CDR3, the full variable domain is EAGVVQSPRYKIIEKKQPVAFWCNPISGHNTLYWYLQNLGQGPELLIRYENEEAVDDSQLPKDRFSAERLKGVDSTLKIQPAELGDSAVYLCASSYPPPGQYYNEQFFGPGTRLTVL.

CDR3 region: CASTLGREATQYF. The DNA for the CDR3 is TGTGCCAGCACTCTTGGGCGGGAGGCCACGCAGTATTTT. The rearrangement links TRBV28 to TRBJ2-3; TRBD2 aligns across 8 bases. Looked up from germline, CDR1 is MDHEN and CDR2 is SYDVKM. V lost 7 bases and J lost 9; bases outside the gene matches: 9. The length of the CDR3 is 13 residues.

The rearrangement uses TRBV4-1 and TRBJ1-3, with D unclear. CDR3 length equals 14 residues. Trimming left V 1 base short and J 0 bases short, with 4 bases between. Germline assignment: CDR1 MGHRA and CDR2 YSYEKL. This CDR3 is CASSQATSGNTIYF. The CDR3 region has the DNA TGCGCCAGCAGCCAAGCTACCTCTGGAAACACCATATATTTT.

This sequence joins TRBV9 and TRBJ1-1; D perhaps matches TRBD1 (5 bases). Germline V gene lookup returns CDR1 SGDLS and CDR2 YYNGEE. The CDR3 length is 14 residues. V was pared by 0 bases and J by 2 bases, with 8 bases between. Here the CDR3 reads CASSVGQINTEAFF. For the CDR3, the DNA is TGTGCCAGCAGCGTAGGACAGATCAACACTGAAGCTTTCTTT.

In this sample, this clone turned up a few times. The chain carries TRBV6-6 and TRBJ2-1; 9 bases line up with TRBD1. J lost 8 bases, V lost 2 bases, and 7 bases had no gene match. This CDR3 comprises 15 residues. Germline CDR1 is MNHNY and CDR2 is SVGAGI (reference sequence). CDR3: CASSYLKDRGHEQFF. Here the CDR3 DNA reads TGTGCCAGCAGTTACCTTAAGGACAGGGGCCATGAGCAGTTCTTC.

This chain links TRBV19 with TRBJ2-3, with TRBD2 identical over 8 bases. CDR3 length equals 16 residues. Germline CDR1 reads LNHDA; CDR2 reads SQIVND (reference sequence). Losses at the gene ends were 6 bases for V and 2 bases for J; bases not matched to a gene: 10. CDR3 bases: TGTGCCAGTAGACGGGGACTAGGTCTTGTCACAGATACGCAGTATTTT. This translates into CASRRGLGLVTDTQYF.

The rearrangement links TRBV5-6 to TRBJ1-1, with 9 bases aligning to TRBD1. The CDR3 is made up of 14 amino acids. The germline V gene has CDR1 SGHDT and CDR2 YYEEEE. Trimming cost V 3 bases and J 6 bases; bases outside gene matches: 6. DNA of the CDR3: TGTGCCAGCAGCTCCCGGGACAGGGTCCCTGAAGCTTTCTTT. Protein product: CASSSRDRVPEAFF.

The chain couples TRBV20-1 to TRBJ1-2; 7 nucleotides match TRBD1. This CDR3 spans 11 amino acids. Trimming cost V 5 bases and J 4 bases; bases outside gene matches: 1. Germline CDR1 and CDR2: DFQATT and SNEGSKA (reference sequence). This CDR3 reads CSAGTAYGYTF. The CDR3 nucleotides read TGCAGTGCTGGGACAGCCTATGGCTACACCTTC.

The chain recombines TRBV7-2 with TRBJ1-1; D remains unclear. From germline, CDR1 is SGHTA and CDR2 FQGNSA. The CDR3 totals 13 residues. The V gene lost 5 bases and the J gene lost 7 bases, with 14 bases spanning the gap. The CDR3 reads CASSKRRDFEAFF. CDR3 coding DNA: TGTGCCAGCAGCAAGCGACGGGATTTTGAAGCTTTCTTT.

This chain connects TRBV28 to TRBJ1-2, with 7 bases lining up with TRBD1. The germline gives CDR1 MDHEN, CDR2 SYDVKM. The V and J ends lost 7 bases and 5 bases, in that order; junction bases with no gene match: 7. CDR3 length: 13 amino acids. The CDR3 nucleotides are TGTGCCAGCACTAACAGGGGTGGGTATGGCTACACCTTC. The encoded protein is CASTNRGGYGYTF.

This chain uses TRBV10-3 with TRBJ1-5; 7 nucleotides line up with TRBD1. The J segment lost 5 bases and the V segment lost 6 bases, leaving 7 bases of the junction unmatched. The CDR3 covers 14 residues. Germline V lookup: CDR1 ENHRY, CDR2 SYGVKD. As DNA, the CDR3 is TGTGCCATCAGGATAACAGGGGATCATCAGCCCCAGCATTTT. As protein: CAIRITGDHQPQHF.

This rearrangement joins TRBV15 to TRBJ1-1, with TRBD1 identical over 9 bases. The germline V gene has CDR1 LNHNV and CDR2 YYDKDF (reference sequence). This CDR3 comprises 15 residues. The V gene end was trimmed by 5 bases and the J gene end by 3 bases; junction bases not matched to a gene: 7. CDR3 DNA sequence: TGTGCCACCAGCTCCCCCGGGACAGGGTACACTGAAGCTTTCTTT. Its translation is CATSSPGTGYTEAFF.

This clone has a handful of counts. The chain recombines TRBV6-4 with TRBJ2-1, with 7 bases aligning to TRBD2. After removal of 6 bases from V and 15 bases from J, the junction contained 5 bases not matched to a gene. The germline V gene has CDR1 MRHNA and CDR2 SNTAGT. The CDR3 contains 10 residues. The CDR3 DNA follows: TGTGCCAGCAGGGGGGGGTCGTTGTTCTTC. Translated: CASRGGSLFF.

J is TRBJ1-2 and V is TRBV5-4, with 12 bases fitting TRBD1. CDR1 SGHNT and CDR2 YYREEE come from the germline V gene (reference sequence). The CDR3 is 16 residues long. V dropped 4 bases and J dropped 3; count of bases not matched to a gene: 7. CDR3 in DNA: TGTGCCAGCAGCCGCACGGGACAGGGGGCGGACTATGGCTACACCTTC. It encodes CASSRTGQGADYGYTF.

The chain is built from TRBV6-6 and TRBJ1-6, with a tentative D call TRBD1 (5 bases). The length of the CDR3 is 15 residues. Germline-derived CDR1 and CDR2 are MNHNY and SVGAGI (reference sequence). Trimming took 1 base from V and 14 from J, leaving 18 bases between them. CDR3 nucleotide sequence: TGTGCCAGCAGTTACTGGCTTCGGGGGATCTTAACCCTCCACTTT. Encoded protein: CASSYWLRGILTLHF.

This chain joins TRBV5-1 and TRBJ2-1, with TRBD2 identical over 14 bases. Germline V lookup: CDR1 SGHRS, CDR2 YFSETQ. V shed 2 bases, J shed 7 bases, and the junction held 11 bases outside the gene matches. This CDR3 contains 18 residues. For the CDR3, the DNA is TGCGCCAGCAGCTTAGGACGGACCGGGACTAGCGGGAGAAATGAGCAGTTCTTC. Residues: CASSLGRTGTSGRNEQFF.

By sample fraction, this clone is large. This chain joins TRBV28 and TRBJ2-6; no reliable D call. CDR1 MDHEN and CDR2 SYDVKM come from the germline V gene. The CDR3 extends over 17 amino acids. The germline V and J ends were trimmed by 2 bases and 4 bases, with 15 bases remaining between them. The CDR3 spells CASSLPTPALGANVLTF. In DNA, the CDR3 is TGTGCCAGCAGTTTACCTACCCCCGCCTTGGGGGCCAACGTCCTGACTTTC.

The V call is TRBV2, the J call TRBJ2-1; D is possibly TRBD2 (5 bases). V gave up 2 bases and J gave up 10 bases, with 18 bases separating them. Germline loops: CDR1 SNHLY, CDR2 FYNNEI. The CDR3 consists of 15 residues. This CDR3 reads CASSEISSLRGEQFF. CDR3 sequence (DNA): TGTGCCAGCAGTGAAATTTCGAGCCTGAGAGGGGAGCAGTTCTTC.

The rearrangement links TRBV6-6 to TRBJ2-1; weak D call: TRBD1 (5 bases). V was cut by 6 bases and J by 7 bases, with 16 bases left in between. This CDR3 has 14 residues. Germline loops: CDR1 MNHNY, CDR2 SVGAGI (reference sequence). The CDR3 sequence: CASSPLRGRNEQFF. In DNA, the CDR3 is TGTGCCAGCAGCCCCCTTAGGGGTCGGAATGAGCAGTTCTTC.

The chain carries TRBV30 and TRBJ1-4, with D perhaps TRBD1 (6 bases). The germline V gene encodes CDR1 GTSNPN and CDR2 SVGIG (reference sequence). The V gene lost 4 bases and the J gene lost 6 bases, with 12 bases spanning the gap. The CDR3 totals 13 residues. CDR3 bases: TGTGCCTGGAAAGGGGGAGTCGATGAAAAACTGTTTTTT. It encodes CAWKGGVDEKLFF.

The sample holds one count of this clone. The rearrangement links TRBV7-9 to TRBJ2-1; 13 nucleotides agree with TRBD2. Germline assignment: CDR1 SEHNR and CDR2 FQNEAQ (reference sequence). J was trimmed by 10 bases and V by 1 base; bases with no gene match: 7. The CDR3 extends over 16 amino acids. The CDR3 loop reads CASSLGRTSGSKEQFF. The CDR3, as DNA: TGTGCCAGCAGCTTAGGGCGGACTAGCGGGAGTAAGGAGCAGTTCTTC.

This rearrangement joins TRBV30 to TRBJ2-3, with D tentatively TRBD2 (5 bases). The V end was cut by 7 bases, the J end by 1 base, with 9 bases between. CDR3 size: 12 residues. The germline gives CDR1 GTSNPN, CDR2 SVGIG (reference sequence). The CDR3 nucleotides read TGTGCCTTCCGGCGGGGCACAGATACGCAGTATTTT. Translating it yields CAFRRGTDTQYF.

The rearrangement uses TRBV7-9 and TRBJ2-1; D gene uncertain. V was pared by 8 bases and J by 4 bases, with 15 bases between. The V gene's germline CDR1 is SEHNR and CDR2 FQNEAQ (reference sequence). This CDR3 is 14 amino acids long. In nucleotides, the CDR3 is TGTGCCAGCTACGACTCGGCATTTTACAATGAGCAGTTCTTC. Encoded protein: CASYDSAFYNEQFF.

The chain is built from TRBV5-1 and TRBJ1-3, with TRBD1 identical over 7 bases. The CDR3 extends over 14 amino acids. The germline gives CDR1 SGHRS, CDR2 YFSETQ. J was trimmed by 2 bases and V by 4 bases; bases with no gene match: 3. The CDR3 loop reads CASSHGTAGNTIYF. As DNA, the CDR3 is TGCGCCAGCAGCCACGGGACAGCTGGAAACACCATATATTTT.

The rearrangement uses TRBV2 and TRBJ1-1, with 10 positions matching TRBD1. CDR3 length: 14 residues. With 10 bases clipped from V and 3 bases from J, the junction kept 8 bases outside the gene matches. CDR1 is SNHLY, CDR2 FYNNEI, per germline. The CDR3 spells CATRRTGGDTEAFF. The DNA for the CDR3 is TGTGCCACCCGACGGACAGGGGGAGACACTGAAGCTTTCTTT.

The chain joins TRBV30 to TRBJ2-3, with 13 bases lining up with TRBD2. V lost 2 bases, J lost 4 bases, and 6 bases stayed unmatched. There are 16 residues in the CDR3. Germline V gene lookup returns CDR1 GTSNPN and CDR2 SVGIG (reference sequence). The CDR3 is CAWSQGLAGVADTQYF. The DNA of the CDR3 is TGTGCCTGGAGTCAAGGACTAGCGGGAGTTGCAGATACGCAGTATTTT.

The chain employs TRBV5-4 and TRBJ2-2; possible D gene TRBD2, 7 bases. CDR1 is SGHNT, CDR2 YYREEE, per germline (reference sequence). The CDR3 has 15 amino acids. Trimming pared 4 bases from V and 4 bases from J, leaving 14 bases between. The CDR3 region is CASSLGGGRTGELFF. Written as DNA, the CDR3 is TGTGCCAGCAGCCTTGGGGGGGGCCGCACCGGGGAGCTGTTTTTT.

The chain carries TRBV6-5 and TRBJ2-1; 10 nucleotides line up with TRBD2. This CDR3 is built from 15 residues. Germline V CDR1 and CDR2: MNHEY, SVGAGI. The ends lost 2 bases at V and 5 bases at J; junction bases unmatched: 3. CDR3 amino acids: CASSYRSGGDNEQFF. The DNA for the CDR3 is TGTGCCAGCAGTTACAGAAGCGGGGGGGACAATGAGCAGTTCTTC.

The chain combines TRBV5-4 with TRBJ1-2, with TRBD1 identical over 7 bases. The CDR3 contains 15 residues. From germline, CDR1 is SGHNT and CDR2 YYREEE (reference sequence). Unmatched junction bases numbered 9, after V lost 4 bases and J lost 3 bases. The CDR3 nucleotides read TGTGCCAGCAGCCCCAGCGGAGGGGGCGACTATGGCTACACCTTC. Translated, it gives CASSPSGGGDYGYTF.

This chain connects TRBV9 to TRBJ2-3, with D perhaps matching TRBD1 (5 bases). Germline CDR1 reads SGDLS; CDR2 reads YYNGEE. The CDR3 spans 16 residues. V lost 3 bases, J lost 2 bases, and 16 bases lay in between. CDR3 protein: CASSALWGGPTDTQYF. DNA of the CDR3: TGTGCCAGCAGCGCCCTGTGGGGCGGCCCCACAGATACGCAGTATTTT.

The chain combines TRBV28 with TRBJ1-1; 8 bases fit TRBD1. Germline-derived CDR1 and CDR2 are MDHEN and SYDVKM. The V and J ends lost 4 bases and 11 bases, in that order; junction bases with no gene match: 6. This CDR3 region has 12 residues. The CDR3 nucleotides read TGTGCCAGCAGTTGGGACAGGTCGGGGGCTTTCTTT. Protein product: CASSWDRSGAFF.